Listed here is a single T cell receptor beta chain. Per the original data handling: Scientists estimated how many nucleated cells there were by amplifying reference gene primers. Data came from immunoSEQ multiplex PCR; TCRdb stores just in-frame clones and leaves some out. V and J calls and clone size are those listed in that table; D and trimming were worked out from the DNA. The table has approximately 300,000 clones, around four fifths seen once. Germline V gives CDR1 SGHTA, CDR2 FQGTGA. The ends lost 4 bases at V and 4 bases at J; junction bases unmatched: 10. This CDR3 contains 16 residues. The data originate from a study of blood T cell repertoires in COVID-19. Across the whole study: Spain, Italy and the United States supplied samples that represented acute and convalescent COVID-19.

This receptor was identified in a woman aged 50 to 65 with active or convalescent COVID-19. The J gene is TRBJ1-2, the V gene TRBV7-3, with 9 bases aligning to TRBD1. Sequencing input: peripheral blood. The CDR3 DNA follows: TGTGCCAGCAGCTCTCGTCCGGGACAGGGACTCTATGGCTACACCTTC. Protein: CASSSRPGQGLYGYTF.